This passage covers 23 T cell receptor beta chains from one sample sequenced in a study of T cell responses to AZD1222 COVID-19 vaccine. Repertoires were generated with immunoSEQ multiplex PCR, while TCRdb's copy carries only in-frame clones and drops some. The data hold around 60,000 clones, with 85% to 95% observed a single time. Sequencing was performed on peripheral blood, taken 28 days after the second dose of the MenACWY control vaccine. Receptors were obtained from an adult who received the MenACWY meningococcal vaccine as a control.

The chain couples TRBV6-4 to TRBJ2-3; 7 nucleotides align to TRBD2. The CDR3 has 17 residues. Trimming at V came to 3 bases and at J to 4 bases, leaving 13 bases not matched to a gene. Germline V CDR1 and CDR2: MRHNA, SNTAGT. CDR3 protein: CASSEGVGGSGADTQYF. The CDR3 coding sequence is TGTGCCAGCAGTGAGGGTGTTGGCGGGAGCGGGGCAGATACGCAGTATTTT.

This clone was observed a handful of times. The V gene is TRBV18, the J gene TRBJ1-2; D might be TRBD1 (6 bases). The V end was cut by 3 bases, the J end by 2 bases, with 28 bases between. This CDR3 comprises 20 residues. Germline V CDR1 and CDR2: KGHSH, LQKENI. CDR3 sequence: CASSPLGGSYRPGANYGYTF. The CDR3 DNA reads TGTGCCAGCTCACCCCTGGGGGGCTCATACCGGCCCGGAGCAAACTATGGCTACACCTTC. The full variable domain, with the rest looked up from reference TRBV18 and TRBJ1-2, is NAGVMQNPRHLVRRRGQEARLRCSPMKGHSHVYWYRQLPEEGLKFMVYLQKENIIDESGMPKERFSAEFPKEGPSILRIQQVVRGDSAAYFCASSPLGGSYRPGANYGYTFGSGTRLTVV.

This clone was seen a single time. The chain carries TRBV9 and TRBJ1-3; 8 positions agree with TRBD1. The CDR3 sequence is 17 residues long. After removal of 2 bases from V and 0 bases from J, the junction contained 7 bases not matched to a gene. Looked up from germline, CDR1 is SGDLS and CDR2 is YYNGEE. The CDR3 reads CASSVEGQAFSGNTIYF. In DNA, the CDR3 is TGTGCCAGCAGCGTCGAGGGACAGGCTTTCTCTGGAAACACCATATATTTT.

DNA of the CDR3: TGTGCCAGCCCGGACCCAACTAATGAAAAACTGTTTTTT. The encoded protein is CASPDPTNEKLFF. The rearrangement links TRBV19 to TRBJ1-4; no firm D call. Germline V lookup: CDR1 LNHDA, CDR2 SQIVND (reference sequence). The CDR3 runs 13 residues. V was clipped by 9 bases and J by 0 bases, with 8 bases between them.

This clone showed up just once. V usage is TRBV27 and J usage is TRBJ1-1; D call uncertain. The CDR3 is 13 residues long. V lost 5 bases and J lost 3, with 10 bases in between. The V gene's germline CDR1 is MNHEY and CDR2 SMNVEV (reference sequence). CDR3 bases: TGTGCCAGCAGTCATGCGTGGGACACTGAAGCTTTCTTT. This sequence encodes CASSHAWDTEAFF.

The chain carries TRBV2 and TRBJ1-2, with 7 nucleotides matching TRBD1. V shed 2 bases, J shed 6 bases, and the junction held 3 bases outside the gene matches. The CDR3 extends over 13 amino acids. From germline, CDR1 is SNHLY and CDR2 FYNNEI. In DNA, the CDR3 is TGTGCCAGCAGTGAAACAGGGGAAGATGGCTACACCTTC. Amino acids: CASSETGEDGYTF.

The chain joins TRBV5-1 to TRBJ2-3; tentatively, D is TRBD1 (6 bases). Per the germline V gene, CDR1 is SGHRS and CDR2 is YFSETQ. The CDR3 sequence is 13 residues long. V shed 2 bases and J shed 4 bases, with 8 bases lying between them. Here the CDR3 reads CASSLGQSDTQYF. The CDR3 region has the DNA TGCGCCAGCAGCTTAGGACAGTCAGATACGCAGTATTTT. Full variable domain (rest looked up from reference TRBV5-1 and TRBJ2-3): KAGVTQTPRYLIKTRGQQVTLSCSPISGHRSVSWYQQTPGQGLQFLFEYFSETQRNKGNFPGRFSGRQFSNSRSEMNVSTLELGDSALYLCASSLGQSDTQYFGPGTRLTVL.

The V gene is TRBV5-6, the J gene TRBJ1-2; 8 nucleotides match TRBD1. This CDR3 spans 14 amino acids. The J segment lost 5 bases and the V segment lost 1 base, leaving 4 bases of the junction unmatched. Germline values: CDR1 SGHDT, CDR2 YYEEEE. CDR3 amino acids: CASSLSQGVYGYTF. The CDR3 DNA reads as TGTGCCAGCAGCTTGTCACAGGGGGTGTATGGCTACACCTTC.

The chain couples TRBV6-5 to TRBJ2-5; D may be TRBD2 (5 bases). This CDR3 contains 16 residues. V lost 0 bases and J 4 bases, leaving 15 bases between the germline ends. Germline CDR1 is MNHEY and CDR2 is SVGAGI. The CDR3, as DNA: TGTGCCAGCAGTTACTCGATCCCTAGCTTGGGAGAGACCCAGTACTTC. As protein: CASSYSIPSLGETQYF.

For this clone: Its ends do not fully match the called genes, so a read error is possible. This rearrangement joins TRBV6-2 or TRBV6-3 to TRBJ2-5; tentative D call: TRBD2 (5 bases). The germline V gene encodes CDR1 MNHEY and CDR2 SVGEGT. CDR3 size: 13 residues. The CDR3 DNA is TGTGCCAGCAGTTACCCATCTGGGGAGATTAGAAACTTC. It specifies CASSYPSGEIRNF.

The V gene is TRBV27, the J gene TRBJ1-3; D is undetermined. The germline V and J ends were trimmed by 7 bases and 0 bases, with 7 bases remaining between them. The CDR3 totals 13 residues. Germline V gives CDR1 MNHEY, CDR2 SMNVEV (reference sequence). The CDR3 loop is CASTDYSGNTIYF. In DNA, the CDR3 is TGTGCCAGCACCGATTACTCTGGAAACACCATATATTTT.

The chain couples TRBV6-1 to TRBJ2-7; either TRBD1 or TRBD2 may supply D (5 bases each). Germline V lookup: CDR1 MNHNS, CDR2 SASEGT. The CDR3 covers 14 residues. Trimming removed 3 bases at V and 11 bases at J, with 20 bases between. The CDR3: CASSETGTATYEYF. As DNA, the CDR3 is TGTGCCAGCAGTGAGACCGGGACCGCTACTTACGAGTACTTC.

The rearrangement uses TRBV7-2 and TRBJ1-1, with D perhaps TRBD1 (5 bases). Deletions cut 10 bases from V and 1 base from J, with 10 bases between. The CDR3 loop spans 12 amino acids. Germline lookup yields CDR1 SGHTA and CDR2 FQGNSA. This CDR3 reads CATKTANTEAFF. Here the CDR3 DNA reads TGTGCCACCAAGACAGCGAACACTGAAGCTTTCTTT.

The chain joins TRBV13 to TRBJ2-3; TRBD1 agrees at 9 bases. V was pared by 2 bases and J by 2 bases, with 5 bases of the junction left unmatched. The germline CDR1 and CDR2 sequences are PRHDT and FYEKMQ (reference sequence). The CDR3 covers 16 residues. The CDR3 loop is CASSLTGTGSTDTQYF. CDR3 nucleotide sequence: TGTGCCAGCAGCTTAACCGGGACAGGGTCCACAGATACGCAGTATTTT.

The chain has TRBV28 and TRBJ1-1; D is ambiguous. Trimming removed 8 bases at V and 6 bases at J, with 10 bases between. Per germline, CDR1 MDHEN and CDR2 SYDVKM. This CDR3 is built from 11 residues. The CDR3 reads CASGRGPEAFF. CDR3 sequence (DNA): TGTGCCAGCGGGCGAGGGCCTGAAGCTTTCTTT.

The CDR3 loop is CASSVNPGNTEAFF. CDR3 DNA sequence: TGCGCCAGCAGCGTCAACCCAGGGAACACTGAAGCTTTCTTT. The chain couples TRBV5-1 to TRBJ1-1; D remains unclear. Germline values: CDR1 SGHRS, CDR2 YFSETQ. V was trimmed by 4 bases and J by 1 base, leaving 11 bases between them. CDR3 length equals 14 residues. Full variable domain (missing parts from reference TRBV5-1 and TRBJ1-1): KAGVTQTPRYLIKTRGQQVTLSCSPISGHRSVSWYQQTPGQGLQFLFEYFSETQRNKGNFPGRFSGRQFSNSRSEMNVSTLELGDSALYLCASSVNPGNTEAFFGQGTRLTVV.

This chain joins TRBV10-1 and TRBJ1-1; D uncertain. The V end was cut by 5 bases, the J end by 6 bases, with 10 bases between. This CDR3 has 12 amino acids. Germline V gives CDR1 WNHNN, CDR2 SYGVQD (reference sequence). The CDR3: CASSKDGAEAFF. CDR3 DNA sequence: TGCGCCAGCAGTAAGGACGGGGCTGAAGCTTTCTTT.

The rearrangement uses TRBV10-3 and TRBJ1-6, with a weak D call TRBD1 (5 bases). Germline loops: CDR1 ENHRY, CDR2 SYGVKD. V was clipped by 3 bases and J by 9 bases, with 15 bases between them. The CDR3 length is 15 residues. CDR3 DNA: TGTGCCATCAGTGACGCCGGGACTGGGGTTTCACCCCTCCACTTT. Encoded protein: CAISDAGTGVSPLHF.

For the CDR3, the DNA is TGTGCCAGCAGCGTAGTGGCCAGTCCCGGGGAGCTGTTTTTT. Encoded protein: CASSVVASPGELFF. The rearrangement uses TRBV9 and TRBJ2-2, with D unclear. V shed 0 bases and J shed 6 bases, with 9 bases lying between them. Germline V gene sequence: CDR1 SGDLS, CDR2 YYNGEE. This CDR3 is 14 amino acids long.

The chain couples TRBV29-1 to TRBJ1-2; D unresolved. The germline V gene has CDR1 SQVTM and CDR2 ANQGSEA. The V end lost 6 bases, the J end lost 7 bases, and 15 bases lay between the germline ends. This CDR3 has 12 amino acids. The CDR3 is CSVVARVRGYTF. CDR3 nucleotides: TGCAGCGTGGTAGCGAGGGTTCGTGGCTACACCTTC.

The chain links TRBV12-5 to TRBJ2-1, with TRBD2 identical over 10 bases. The germline gives CDR1 LGHNT, CDR2 FRNRAP. This CDR3 has 15 residues. V shed 6 bases, J shed 5 bases, and the junction held 7 bases outside the gene matches. CDR3: CASGYSGRRDNEQFF. The CDR3 DNA sequence: TGTGCTAGTGGCTATAGCGGGAGGCGGGACAATGAGCAGTTCTTC.

This clone was counted once. The chain joins TRBV18 to TRBJ1-1; 7 nucleotides align to TRBD1. The V gene's germline CDR1 is KGHSH and CDR2 LQKENI. With 6 bases clipped from V and 9 bases from J, the junction kept 10 bases outside the gene matches. There are 13 residues in the CDR3. The CDR3: CASSRGTEEKAFF. The CDR3 region has the DNA TGTGCCAGCTCTCGGGGGACAGAAGAAAAAGCTTTCTTT.

The chain combines TRBV2 with TRBJ1-5; D is uncertain. CDR1 and CDR2 from the germline V gene are SNHLY and FYNNEI. The germline V and J ends were trimmed by 6 bases and 2 bases, with 8 bases remaining between them. CDR3 length equals 13 residues. CDR3 region: CASRGERNQPQHF. In DNA, the CDR3 is TGTGCCAGCAGAGGAGAGCGCAATCAGCCCCAGCATTTT.